This T cell receptor beta chain was retrieved from a study of T cell repertoires in cytomegalovirus infection. Overall study: Both recently identified HLA-C-restricted and well-studied HLA-B-restricted CMV epitopes were used in the study. From public TCR beta signatures came an indication of both CMV infection and matching HLA type. Regarding the study as a whole: Adding up the frequency of public TCR beta families identified people who carried CMV plus the relevant HLA.

About this clonotype: Its antigen is still unknown.

TCRdb called the reads again in MiXCR, with one record for every CDR3 protein. Seen here are 450,000 to 600,000 distinct CDR3 sequences, roughly a third observed once, and the top ten hold about 17%. The CDR3 runs to 14 residues. V lost 6 bases to trimming and J lost 5 bases; unmatched junction nucleotides: 8. Germline lookup yields CDR1 MDHEN and CDR2 SYDVKM. The V call is TRBV28, the J call TRBJ2-7; TRBD2 agrees at 9 bases. The sample in question was cultured PBMCs, obtained from culture after CMV antigen stimulation. The sequence was obtained from a human donor in good health (CMV status not recorded). Some clones in this sample may be carry-over from other donors' samples. CDR3 protein: CASSPIAGVDEQYF. CDR3 coding DNA: TGTGCCAGCAGCCCTATAGCGGGAGTAGACGAGCAGTACTTC.